These 13 T cell receptor beta chains were all obtained from the same sample, sequenced in a study of CD4+ T cells in melanoma (dated by TCRdb to about 2022). Libraries were prepared through the immunoSEQ multiplex PCR assay. TCRdb provides this immuneACCESS table in a form limited to in-frame rearrangements. Some clones are lacking; in checked studies, under half of them reflect an unresolved V gene, and why the rest are absent is not known. In this sample the table shows about 4,800 clones, about 61% of which occur a single time. The top ten clones comprise about 29% of the sample. The sample taken for sequencing was cells from a culture (not recorded whether cultured in vitro). The receptors were sampled from a human donor with melanoma.

The chain has TRBV12-3 or TRBV12-4 and TRBJ2-3; D gene unclear. V shed 2 bases and J shed 5 bases, with 2 bases lying between them. The CDR3 is 11 residues long. The CDR3 DNA reads as TGTGCCAGCAGTTTACGAGATACGCAGTATTTT. This encodes CASSLRDTQYF.

The J gene is TRBJ1-4, the V gene TRBV30; unclear D gene. The length of the CDR3 is 12 residues. CDR1 and CDR2 from the germline V gene are GTSNPN and SVGIG (reference sequence). Trimming removed 3 bases at V and 7 bases at J, with 9 bases between. CDR3 nucleotide sequence: TGTGCCTGGAGCCCCATGGGTGAAAAACTGTTTTTT. Its translation is CAWSPMGEKLFF.

This rearrangement joins TRBV9 to TRBJ2-1; 9 bases are shared with TRBD2. Germline CDR1 reads SGDLS; CDR2 reads YYNGEE. This CDR3 is built from 15 residues. The V and J ends lost 1 base and 4 bases, in that order; junction bases with no gene match: 3. The CDR3 DNA reads as TGTGCCAGCAGCGTATTAAGCGGGGGGTACAATGAGCAGTTCTTC. Residues: CASSVLSGGYNEQFF.

The chain joins TRBV9 to TRBJ1-6; D is uncertain. There are 15 residues in the CDR3. Germline CDR1 is SGDLS and CDR2 is YYNGEE. Trimming took 0 bases from V and 6 from J, leaving 10 bases between them. In DNA form, the CDR3 reads TGTGCCAGCAGCGTAGTGGGTACTACTAATTCACCCCTCCACTTT. It is translated as CASSVVGTTNSPLHF.

CDR3: CATSRDRQTTNYGYTF. CDR3 nucleotide sequence: TGTGCCACCAGCAGAGACCGACAGACAACTAACTATGGCTACACCTTC. V usage is TRBV15 and J usage is TRBJ1-2, with a tentative D call TRBD1 (5 bases). The CDR3 loop spans 16 amino acids. V lost 0 bases and J lost 0, with 11 bases in between. The germline gives CDR1 LNHNV, CDR2 YYDKDF (reference sequence).

This sequence joins TRBV9 and TRBJ1-2; 8 nucleotides agree with TRBD1. CDR1 SGDLS and CDR2 YYNGEE come from the germline V gene. Trimming at V came to 4 bases and at J to 6 bases, leaving 17 bases not matched to a gene. This CDR3 has 17 amino acids. The CDR3 spells CASSRTGTGLQGHGYTF. The CDR3 DNA reads TGTGCCAGCAGCCGAACCGGGACAGGACTACAAGGACATGGCTACACCTTC.

The chain couples TRBV7-9 to TRBJ1-1; no firm D call. V was pared by 7 bases and J by 1 base, with 16 bases between. Germline-derived CDR1 and CDR2 are SEHNR and FQNEAQ (reference sequence). The CDR3 spans 15 residues. CDR3 loop: CASTPLGRENTEAFF. CDR3 coding DNA: TGTGCCAGCACCCCTTTGGGCCGGGAGAACACTGAAGCTTTCTTT. The full variable domain, with the rest looked up from reference TRBV7-9 and TRBJ1-1, is DTGVSQNPRHKITKRGQNVTFRCDPISEHNRLYWYRQTLGQGPEFLTYFQNEAQLEKSRLLSDRFSAERPKGSFSTLEIQRTEQGDSAMYLCASTPLGRENTEAFFGQGTRLTVV.

By its share, this clone is large. The rearrangement uses TRBV2 and TRBJ2-1; 9 nucleotides line up with TRBD2. The CDR3 loop spans 16 amino acids. V lost 0 bases to trimming and J lost 4 bases; unmatched junction nucleotides: 4. Germline values: CDR1 SNHLY, CDR2 FYNNEI. CDR3 loop: CASSEASGGYYNEQFF. The CDR3 nucleotides read TGTGCCAGCAGTGAAGCTAGCGGGGGCTATTACAATGAGCAGTTCTTC.

This clone was counted a few times. The rearrangement joins TRBV11-2 to TRBJ1-1; D not resolved. CDR1 is SGHAT and CDR2 is FQNNGV in the germline V gene. CDR3 length: 13 amino acids. The V end was cut by 1 base, the J end by 4 bases, with 7 bases between. Written as DNA, the CDR3 is TGTGCCAGCAGCTTAGGGATAGTCACTGAAGCTTTCTTT. Protein: CASSLGIVTEAFF.

Worth noting for this clone: A much larger clonotype is one base distant, so this may be a read error. Other DNA sequences in this sample translate to the same CDR3. J is TRBJ2-7 and V is TRBV30, with TRBD1 matching over 9 bases. This CDR3 is 12 amino acids long. In germline, CDR1 is GTSNPN, CDR2 SVGIG (reference sequence). Losses at the gene ends were 4 bases for V and 3 bases for J; bases not matched to a gene: 1. In DNA form, the CDR3 reads TGTGCCTGGACGGGACAGGGCTACGAGCAGTACTTC. This sequence encodes CAWTGQGYEQYF.

The CDR3, as DNA: TGTGCCAGTAGTATAGTGTCGGGACGGCATAGCAATCAGCCCCAGCATTTT. It yields the protein CASSIVSGRHSNQPQHF. The V and J genes are TRBV19 and TRBJ1-5, with D possibly being TRBD1 (5 bases). Between the trimmed V and J ends, which lost 1 base and 0 bases, there was a span of 13 bases. CDR1 and CDR2 from the germline V gene are LNHDA and SQIVND (reference sequence). CDR3 length: 17 residues.

V usage is TRBV6-6 and J usage is TRBJ2-1; D is ambiguous. Germline values: CDR1 MNHNY, CDR2 SVGAGI (reference sequence). V was trimmed by 4 bases and J by 6 bases, leaving 10 bases between them. This CDR3 region has 13 residues. CDR3 amino acids: CASSLGSLNEQFF. The CDR3 nucleotides read TGTGCCAGCAGTTTGGGCAGCCTCAATGAGCAGTTCTTC.

The chain couples TRBV7-3 to TRBJ2-1; D possibly corresponds to TRBD2 (6 bases). In germline, CDR1 is SGHTA, CDR2 FQGTGA. V was clipped by 0 bases and J by 3 bases, with 6 bases between them. The CDR3 covers 14 residues. The CDR3 nucleotides read TGTGCCAGCAGCTTAACTAGCGGCTACAATGAGCAGTTCTTC. Translation: CASSLTSGYNEQFF.